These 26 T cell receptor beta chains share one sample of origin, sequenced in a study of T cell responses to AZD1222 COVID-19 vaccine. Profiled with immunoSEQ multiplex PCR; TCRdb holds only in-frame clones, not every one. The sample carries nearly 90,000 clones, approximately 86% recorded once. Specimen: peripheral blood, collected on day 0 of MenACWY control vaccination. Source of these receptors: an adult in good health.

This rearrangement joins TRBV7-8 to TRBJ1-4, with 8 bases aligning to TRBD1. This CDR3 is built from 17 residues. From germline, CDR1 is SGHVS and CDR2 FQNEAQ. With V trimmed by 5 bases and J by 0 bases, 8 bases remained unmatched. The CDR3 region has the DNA TGTGCCAGCAGCCGAGGACAGGGAGCAGCAACTAATGAAAAACTGTTTTTT. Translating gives CASSRGQGAATNEKLFF.

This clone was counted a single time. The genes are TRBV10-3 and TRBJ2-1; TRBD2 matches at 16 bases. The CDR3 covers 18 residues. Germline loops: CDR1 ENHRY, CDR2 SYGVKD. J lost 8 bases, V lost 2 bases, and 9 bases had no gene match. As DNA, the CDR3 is TGTGCCATCAGTGAGCAGGGACTAGCGGGGGGGATTATATATGAGCAGTTCTTC. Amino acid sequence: CAISEQGLAGGIIYEQFF.

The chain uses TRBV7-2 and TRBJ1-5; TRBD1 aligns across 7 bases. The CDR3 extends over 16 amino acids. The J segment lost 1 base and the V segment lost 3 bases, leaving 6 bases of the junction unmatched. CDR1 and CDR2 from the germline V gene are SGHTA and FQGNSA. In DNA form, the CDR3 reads TGTGCCAGCAGCTTGTCCGGGACAGCAAGCAATCAGCCCCAGCATTTT. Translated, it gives CASSLSGTASNQPQHF.

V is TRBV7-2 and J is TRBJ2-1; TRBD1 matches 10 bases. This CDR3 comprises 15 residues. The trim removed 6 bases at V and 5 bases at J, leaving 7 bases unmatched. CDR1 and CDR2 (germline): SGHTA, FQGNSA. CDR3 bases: TGTGCCAGCAGAATTCGGACAGGGGGACACAATGAGCAGTTCTTC. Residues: CASRIRTGGHNEQFF.

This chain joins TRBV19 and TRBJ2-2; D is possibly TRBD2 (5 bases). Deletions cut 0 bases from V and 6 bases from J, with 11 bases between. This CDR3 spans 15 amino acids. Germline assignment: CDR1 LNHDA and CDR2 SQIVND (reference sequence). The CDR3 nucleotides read TGTGCCAGTAGTATAGACCGAGGGAATCCCGGGGAGCTGTTTTTT. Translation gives CASSIDRGNPGELFF. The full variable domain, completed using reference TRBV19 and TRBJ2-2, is DGGITQSPKYLFRKEGQNVTLSCEQNLNHDAMYWYRQDPGQGLRLIYYSQIVNDFQKGDIAEGYSVSREKKESFPLTVTSAQKNPTAFYLCASSIDRGNPGELFFGEGSRLTVL.

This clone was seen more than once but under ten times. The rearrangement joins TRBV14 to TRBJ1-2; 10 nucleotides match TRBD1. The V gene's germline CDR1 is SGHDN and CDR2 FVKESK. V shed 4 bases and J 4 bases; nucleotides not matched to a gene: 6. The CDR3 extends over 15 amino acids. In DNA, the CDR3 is TGTGCCAGCAGCCCCCGGGACAGGGGTGGCTATGGCTACACCTTC. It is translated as CASSPRDRGGYGYTF.

CDR3 residues: CSVRGPGSLLAGYTF. CDR3 in DNA: TGCAGCGTCCGTGGCCCCGGGTCCCTGCTAGCTGGCTACACCTTC. The gene calls are TRBV29-1 and TRBJ1-2; no reliable D call. V lost 6 bases and J lost 7, with 24 bases in between. The length of the CDR3 is 15 residues. Per germline, CDR1 SQVTM and CDR2 ANQGSEA. Full variable domain (rest looked up from reference TRBV29-1 and TRBJ1-2): SAVISQKPSRDICQRGTSLTIQCQVDSQVTMMFWYRQQPGQSLTLIATANQGSEATYESGFVIDKFPISRPNLTFSTLTVSNMSPEDSSIYLCSVRGPGSLLAGYTFGSGTRLTVV.

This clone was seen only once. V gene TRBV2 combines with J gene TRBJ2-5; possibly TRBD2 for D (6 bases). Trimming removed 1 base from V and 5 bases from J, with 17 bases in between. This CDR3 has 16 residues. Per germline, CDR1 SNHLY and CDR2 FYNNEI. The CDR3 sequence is CASSEVFGGAGETQYF. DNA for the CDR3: TGTGCCAGCAGTGAAGTATTTGGCGGGGCTGGGGAGACCCAGTACTTC.

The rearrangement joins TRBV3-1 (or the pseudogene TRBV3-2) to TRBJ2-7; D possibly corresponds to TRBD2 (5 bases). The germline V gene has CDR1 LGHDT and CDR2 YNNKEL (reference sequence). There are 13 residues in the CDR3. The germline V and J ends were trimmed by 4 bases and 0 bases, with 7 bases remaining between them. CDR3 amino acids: CASSLGVSYEQYF. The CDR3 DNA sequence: TGTGCCAGCAGCCTCGGGGTCTCCTACGAGCAGTACTTC.

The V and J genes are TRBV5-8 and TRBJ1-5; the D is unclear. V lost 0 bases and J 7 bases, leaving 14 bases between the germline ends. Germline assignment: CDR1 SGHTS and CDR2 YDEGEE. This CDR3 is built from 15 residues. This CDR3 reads CASSLGSAGEQPQHF. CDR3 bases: TGTGCCAGCAGCTTGGGATCCGCAGGAGAGCAGCCCCAGCATTTT.

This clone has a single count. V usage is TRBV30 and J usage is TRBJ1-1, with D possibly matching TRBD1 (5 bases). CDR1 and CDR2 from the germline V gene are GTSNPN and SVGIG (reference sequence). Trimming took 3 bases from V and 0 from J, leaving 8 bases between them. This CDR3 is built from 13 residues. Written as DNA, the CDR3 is TGTGCCTGGAGCGTGGGGGTGAACACTGAAGCTTTCTTT. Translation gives CAWSVGVNTEAFF.

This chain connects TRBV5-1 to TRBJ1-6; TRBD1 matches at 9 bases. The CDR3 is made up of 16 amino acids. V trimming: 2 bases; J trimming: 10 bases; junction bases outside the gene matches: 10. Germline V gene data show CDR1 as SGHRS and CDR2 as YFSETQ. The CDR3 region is CASSFTEQGASSPLHF. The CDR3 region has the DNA TGCGCCAGCAGCTTTACCGAACAGGGGGCGTCGTCACCCCTCCACTTT. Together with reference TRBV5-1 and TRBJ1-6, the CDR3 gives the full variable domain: KAGVTQTPRYLIKTRGQQVTLSCSPISGHRSVSWYQQTPGQGLQFLFEYFSETQRNKGNFPGRFSGRQFSNSRSEMNVSTLELGDSALYLCASSFTEQGASSPLHFGNGTRLTVT.

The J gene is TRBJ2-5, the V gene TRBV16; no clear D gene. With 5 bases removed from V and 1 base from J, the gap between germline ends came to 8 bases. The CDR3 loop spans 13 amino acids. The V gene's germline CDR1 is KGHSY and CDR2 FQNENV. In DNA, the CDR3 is TGTGCCAGCAGCGAGGTAGTCCAAGAGACCCAGTACTTC. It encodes CASSEVVQETQYF. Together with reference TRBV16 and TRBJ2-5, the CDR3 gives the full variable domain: GEEVAQTPKHLVRGEGQKAKLYCAPIKGHSYVFWYQQVLKNEFKFLISFQNENVFDETGMPKERFSAKCLPNSPCSLEIQATKLEDSAVYFCASSEVVQETQYFGPGTRLLVL.

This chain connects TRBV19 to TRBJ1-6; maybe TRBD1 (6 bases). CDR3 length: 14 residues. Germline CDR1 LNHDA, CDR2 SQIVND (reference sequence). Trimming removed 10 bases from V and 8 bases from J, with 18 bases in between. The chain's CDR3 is CATKDRAGDSPLHF. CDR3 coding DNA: TGTGCCACCAAAGATCGGGCAGGGGATTCACCCCTCCACTTT.

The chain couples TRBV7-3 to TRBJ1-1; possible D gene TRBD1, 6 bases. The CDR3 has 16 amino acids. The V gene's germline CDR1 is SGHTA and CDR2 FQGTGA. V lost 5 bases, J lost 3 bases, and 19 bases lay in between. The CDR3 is CASSASGVLRDTEAFF. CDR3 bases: TGTGCCAGCAGCGCCTCAGGGGTTCTCAGGGACACTGAAGCTTTCTTT.

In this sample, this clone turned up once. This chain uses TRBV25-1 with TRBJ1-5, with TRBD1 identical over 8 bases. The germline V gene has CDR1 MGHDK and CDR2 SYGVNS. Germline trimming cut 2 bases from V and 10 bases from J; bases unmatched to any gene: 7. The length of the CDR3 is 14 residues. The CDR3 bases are TGTGCCAGCAGTGAACAGGGGGCCAAGGGACCCCAGCATTTT. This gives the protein CASSEQGAKGPQHF.

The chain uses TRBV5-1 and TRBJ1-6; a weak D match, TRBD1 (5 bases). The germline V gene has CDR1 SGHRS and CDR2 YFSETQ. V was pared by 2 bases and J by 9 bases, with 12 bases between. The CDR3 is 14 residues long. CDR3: CASSFDREISPLHF. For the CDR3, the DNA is TGCGCCAGCAGCTTTGACAGAGAGATTTCACCCCTCCACTTT.

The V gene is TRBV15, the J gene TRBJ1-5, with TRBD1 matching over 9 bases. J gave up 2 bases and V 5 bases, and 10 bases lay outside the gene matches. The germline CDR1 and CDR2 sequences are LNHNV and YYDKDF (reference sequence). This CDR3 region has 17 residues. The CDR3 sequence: CATSAMTGGVGNQPQHF. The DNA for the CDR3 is TGTGCCACCAGCGCAATGACAGGGGGTGTAGGCAATCAGCCCCAGCATTTT.

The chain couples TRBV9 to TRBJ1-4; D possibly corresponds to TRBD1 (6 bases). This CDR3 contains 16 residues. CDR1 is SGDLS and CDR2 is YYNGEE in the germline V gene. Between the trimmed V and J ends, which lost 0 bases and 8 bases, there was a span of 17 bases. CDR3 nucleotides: TGTGCCAGCAGCGTAGCTGGTTACGGACAGCCAGAAAAACTGTTTTTT. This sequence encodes CASSVAGYGQPEKLFF.

The CDR3 DNA sequence: TGTGCTAGCATAAGAATAAGCTATGGCTACACCTTC. It translates to CASIRISYGYTF. This chain joins TRBV12-5 and TRBJ1-2; D not certain. The ends were cut back, 9 bases at V and 4 bases at J, with 12 bases in the middle. CDR3 length: 12 amino acids. Germline V gene sequence: CDR1 LGHNT, CDR2 FRNRAP.

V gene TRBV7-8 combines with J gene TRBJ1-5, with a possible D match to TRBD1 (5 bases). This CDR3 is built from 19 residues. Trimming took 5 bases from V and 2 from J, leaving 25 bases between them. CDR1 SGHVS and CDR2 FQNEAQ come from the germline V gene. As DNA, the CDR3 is TGTGCCAGCAGCCCCTCTAGCGGGGCCGGTATATATCGCAATCAGCCCCAGCATTTT. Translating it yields CASSPSSGAGIYRNQPQHF. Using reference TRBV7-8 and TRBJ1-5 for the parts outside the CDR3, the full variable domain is GAGVSQSPRYKVAKRGQDVALRCDPISGHVSLFWYQQALGQGPEFLTYFQNEAQLDKSGLPSDRFFAERPEGSVSTLKIQRTQQEDSAVYLCASSPSSGAGIYRNQPQHFGDGTRLSIL.

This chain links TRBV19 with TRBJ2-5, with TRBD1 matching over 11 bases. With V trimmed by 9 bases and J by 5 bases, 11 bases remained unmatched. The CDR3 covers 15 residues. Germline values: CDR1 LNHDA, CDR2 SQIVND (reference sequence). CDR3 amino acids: CASRRTGGSEETQYF. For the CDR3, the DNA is TGTGCCAGCCGACGGACAGGGGGCAGCGAGGAGACCCAGTACTTC. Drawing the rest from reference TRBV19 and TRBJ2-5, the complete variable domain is DGGITQSPKYLFRKEGQNVTLSCEQNLNHDAMYWYRQDPGQGLRLIYYSQIVNDFQKGDIAEGYSVSREKKESFPLTVTSAQKNPTAFYLCASRRTGGSEETQYFGPGTRLLVL.

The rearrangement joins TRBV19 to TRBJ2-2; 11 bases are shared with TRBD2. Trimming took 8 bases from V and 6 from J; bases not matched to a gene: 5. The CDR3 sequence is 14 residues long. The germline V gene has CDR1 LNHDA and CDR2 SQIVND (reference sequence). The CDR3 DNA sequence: TGTGCCAGTGGCCTAGCGGGGGGTTCCGGGGAGCTGTTTTTT. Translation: CASGLAGGSGELFF.

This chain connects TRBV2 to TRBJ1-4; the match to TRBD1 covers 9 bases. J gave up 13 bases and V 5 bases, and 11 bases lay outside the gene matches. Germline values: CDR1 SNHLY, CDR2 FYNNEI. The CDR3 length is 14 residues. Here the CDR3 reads CASSSLDRGQGLFF. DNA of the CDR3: TGTGCCAGCAGTTCGTTGGACAGGGGTCAAGGACTGTTTTTT.

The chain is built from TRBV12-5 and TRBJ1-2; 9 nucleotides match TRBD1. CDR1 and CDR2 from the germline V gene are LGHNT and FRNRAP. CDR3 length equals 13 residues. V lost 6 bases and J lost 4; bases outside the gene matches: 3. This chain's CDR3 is CASGPTGGYGYTF. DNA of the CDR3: TGTGCTAGTGGCCCGACAGGGGGCTATGGCTACACCTTC.

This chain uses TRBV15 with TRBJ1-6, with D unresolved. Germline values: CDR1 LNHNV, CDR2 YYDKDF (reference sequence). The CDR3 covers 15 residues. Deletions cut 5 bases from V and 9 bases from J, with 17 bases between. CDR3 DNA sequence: TGTGCCACCAGCCACCCGGGCATCGGCATTTCACCCCTCCACTTT. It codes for CATSHPGIGISPLHF.